This T cell receptor (beta chain) was documented in a study of Ad26.COV2.S vaccination and SARS-CoV-2 variants. Documented treatment: about 20 received Ad26.COV2.S at low or high dose, single or two shots; about 5 received placebo; per-sample allocation not given. The study sampled participants on day 63 after the first vaccine or placebo injection. Profiled with immunoSEQ multiplex PCR; TCRdb holds only in-frame clones, not every one. Here the sample spans about 400,000 clones, 88% being singletons. The source of this sequence is a person between 18 and 60 years old who received the Ad26.COV2.S COVID-19 vaccine or a placebo. The sample was peripheral blood, taken in a trial of Ad26.COV2.S vaccine versus placebo.

The CDR3 region is CASRRQGGFVGYTF. Written as DNA, the CDR3 is TGTGCCAGCCGGAGGCAGGGGGGATTCGTTGGCTACACCTTC. The V call is TRBV6-5, the J call TRBJ1-2, with TRBD1 matching over 7 bases. CDR1 MNHEY and CDR2 SVGAGI come from the germline V gene. With 8 bases clipped from V and 7 bases from J, the junction kept 13 bases outside the gene matches. The CDR3 spans 14 residues.